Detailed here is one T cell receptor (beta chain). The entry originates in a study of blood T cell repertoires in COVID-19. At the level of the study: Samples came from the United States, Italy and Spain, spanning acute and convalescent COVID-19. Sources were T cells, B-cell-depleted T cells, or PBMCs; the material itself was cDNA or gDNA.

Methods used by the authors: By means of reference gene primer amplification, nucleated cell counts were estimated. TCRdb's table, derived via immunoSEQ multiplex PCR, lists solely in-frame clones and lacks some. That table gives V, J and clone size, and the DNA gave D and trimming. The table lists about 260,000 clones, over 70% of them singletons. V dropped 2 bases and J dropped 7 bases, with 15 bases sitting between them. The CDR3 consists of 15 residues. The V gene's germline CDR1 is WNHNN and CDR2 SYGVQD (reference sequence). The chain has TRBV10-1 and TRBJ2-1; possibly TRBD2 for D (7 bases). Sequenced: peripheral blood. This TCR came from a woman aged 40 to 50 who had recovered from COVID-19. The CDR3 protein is CASSETRGARNEQFF. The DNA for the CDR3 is TGCGCCAGCAGTGAGACTCGGGGGGCTAGGAATGAGCAGTTCTTC.